The rows below give T cell receptor beta chains drawn from one sample of a study of blood T cell repertoires in COVID-19. TCRdb's copy holds only in-frame clones and misses some; the assay was immunoSEQ multiplex PCR. This repertoire shows approximately 230,000 clones, around 82% found once; its top ten account for approximately 5.3%. Sequencing was done on a sample of peripheral blood. These TCRs come from an elderly man with acute or convalescent COVID-19. The CDR3 runs from the conserved cysteine through the conserved F or W. D genes are given only for firm matches. Clone size is given for some rows only: seen once, a few or many times, or a class if the clone is expanded.

>-|TRBD1|TRBJ2-2|TRBV11-2
TGTGCCAGCAGCACAAGGACAGGGGAGGACGGGGAGCTGTTTTTT
CASSTRTGEDGELFF
>-|-|TRBJ1-5|TRBV28
TGTGCCAGCAGTTTATCTGGGAGGACCCAGCCCCAGCATTTT
CASSLSGRTQPQHF
>-|TRBD2|TRBJ2-4|TRBV24-1
TGTGCCACCAGTCCACGGACTAGCGGAGTCAAAAACATTCAGTACTTC
CATSPRTSGVKNIQYF
>once|-|TRBJ1-6|TRBV5-5
TGTGCCAGCAGCCCGCCGGGGAGAAGGGATTCACCCCTCCACTTT
CASSPPGRRDSPLHF
>-|TRBD2|TRBJ2-5|TRBV6-5
TGTGCCAGCAGGGGGACTAGCGGGACCCAGTACTTC
CASRGTSGTQYF
>once|-|TRBJ1-5|TRBV7-8
TGTGCCAGCAGCTTGGACTTCAATCAGCCCCAGCATTTT
CASSLDFNQPQHF
>-|TRBD2|TRBJ2-2|TRBV2
TGTGCCACCAAGAGGAATCTAGCGGGGGCCACCGGGGAGCTGTTTTTT
CATKRNLAGATGELFF
>-|-|TRBJ1-5|TRBV11-2
TGTGCCAGCAGCGAGGCTCCGGCCCGCAATCAGCCCCAGCATTTT
CASSEAPARNQPQHF
>once|TRBD1|TRBJ1-2|TRBV15
TGTGCCACCAGCCCCCGACAGGGAAGAATCGGCTACACCTTC
CATSPRQGRIGYTF
>-|-|TRBJ1-4|TRBV19
TGTGCCAGTAGTATAGGGCCGGAAAAACTGTTTTTT
CASSIGPEKLFF
>-|-|TRBJ2-1|TRBV11-2
TGTGCCAGCAGCTCGGGACTTCACTACGGGGAGCAGTTCTTC
CASSSGLHYGEQFF
>-|-|TRBJ2-2|TRBV11-2
TGTGCCAGCAGCGGCCGACAATTCACCGGGGAGCTGTTTTTT
CASSGRQFTGELFF
>-|-|TRBJ2-5|TRBV5-1
TGCGCCAGCAGCTTGGGCCCCGTCCGGGAGACCCAGTACTTC
CASSLGPVRETQYF
>-|TRBD1|TRBJ1-6|TRBV28
TGTGCCAGCATCAGGCAGGGGGCGTTTAATTCACCCCTCCACTTT
CASIRQGAFNSPLHF
>-|-|TRBJ2-5|TRBV7-2
TGTGCCAGCAGTCTCGGCGGGGTCCAAGAGACCCAGTACTTC
CASSLGGVQETQYF
>-|-|TRBJ1-4|TRBV19
TGTGCCAGTAGTATGGGAGCAGCAGATAATGAAAAACTGTTTTTT
CASSMGAADNEKLFF
>-|TRBD1|TRBJ1-1|TRBV5-5
TGTGCCAGCAGCTTCCAGGGGGGCCCCTTGACTGAAGCTTTCTTT
CASSFQGGPLTEAFF
>-|-|TRBJ1-5|TRBV18
TGTGCCAGCTCTGCTCGTAGGAGACAGCCCCAGCATTTT
CASSARRRQPQHF
>-|TRBD2|TRBJ2-1|TRBV6-5
TGTGCCACCACACTAGCGGGAGGGAATGAGCAGTTCTTC
CATTLAGGNEQFF
>once|TRBD2|TRBJ2-7|TRBV18
TGTGCCAGCTCACCTCAAGCGGGGGCTGTGAGGGAGCAGTACTTC
CASSPQAGAVREQYF
>-|TRBD1|TRBJ1-5|TRBV30
TGTGCCTGGAGTGTACCAGGGGGCCCCGTTGGGCCCCAGCATTTT
CAWSVPGGPVGPQHF
>few|TRBD1|TRBJ1-1|TRBV18
TGTGCCAGCTCACCCCAGGGGGCGGACACTGAAGCTTTCTTT
CASSPQGADTEAFF
>-|-|TRBJ1-1|TRBV16
TGTGCCAGCAGCCAATATGGGAGGGCCGGGGGCAACACTGAAGCTTTCTTT
CASSQYGRAGGNTEAFF
>-|TRBD2|TRBJ2-3|TRBV5-8
TGTGCCAGCAGCCCTAACCGACTAGCGGGCACAGATACGCAGTATTTT
CASSPNRLAGTDTQYF
>-|TRBD2|TRBJ2-7|TRBV7-8
TGTGCCAGCAGCTTGGGACTAGCGGGAGTAAGCGAGCAGTACTTC
CASSLGLAGVSEQYF
>-|TRBD2|TRBJ2-1|TRBV5-1
TGCGCCAGCAGCTTGACTAGCGGGGGGCTTAAGGAGTTCTTC
CASSLTSGGLKEFF
>-|TRBD1|TRBJ2-6|TRBV11-2
TGTGCCAGCAGCTTGGGACAGGGCTTCTCTGGGGCCAACGTCCTGACTTTC
CASSLGQGFSGANVLTF
>-|-|TRBJ1-1|TRBV28
TGTGCCAGCCGCGCCCTACCTTCGAACACTGAAGCTTTCTTT
CASRALPSNTEAFF
>once|TRBD2|TRBJ2-1|TRBV30
TGTGCCTGGAGTAGGGGACTAGGAATCAATGAGCAGTTCTTC
CAWSRGLGINEQFF
>-|-|TRBJ2-7|TRBV7-9
TGTGCCAGCAGCCGCGGGACCCCCTACGAGCAGTACTTC
CASSRGTPYEQYF
>-|TRBD1|TRBJ2-5|TRBV19
TGTGCCAGTAGTATCCCAATTTTGACAGGGATGGAGACCCAGTACTTC
CASSIPILTGMETQYF
>-|-|TRBJ2-5|TRBV10-3
TGTGCCATCAGTGAGTCGCGGCTAGCGTCTCAAGAGACCCAGTACTTC
CAISESRLASQETQYF
>-|-|TRBJ1-2|TRBV6-1
TGTGCCAGCAGTGAAGTATCGTACTATGGCTACACCTTC
CASSEVSYYGYTF
>-|TRBD1|TRBJ1-4|TRBV5-4
TGTGCCAGCAGCTTGACCGGGACAGGGTTTCTGTTTTTT
CASSLTGTGFLFF
>-|-|TRBJ2-7|TRBV18
TGTGCCAGCTCACCTAGGGGGACCTACGAGCAGTACTTC
CASSPRGTYEQYF
>-|TRBD1|TRBJ2-1|TRBV5-1
TGCGCCAGCAGCTGGGACAGGGATTACGAGTTCTTC
CASSWDRDYEFF
>-|TRBD1|TRBJ2-1|TRBV19
TGTGCCAGTAGTCGGCCCCGGGACAGGGGGCCCAATGAGCAGTTCTTC
CASSRPRDRGPNEQFF
>-|-|TRBJ1-4|TRBV18
TGTGCCAGCTCACCACCGGCAGTTACTAATGAAAAACTGTTTTTT
CASSPPAVTNEKLFF
>-|-|TRBJ1-5|TRBV2
TGTGCCAGCGGGGCAGATAGCAATCAGCCCCAGCATTTT
CASGADSNQPQHF
>-|TRBD1|TRBJ2-1|TRBV11-2
TGTGCCAGCGCCTTGGGGGACAGGGTATGGAGTGAGCAGTTCTTC
CASALGDRVWSEQFF
>-|-|TRBJ1-4|TRBV9
TGTGCCAGCAGCGGGTATGAGGAAAAACTGTTTTTT
CASSGYEEKLFF
>-|-|TRBJ2-7|TRBV27
TGTGCCAGCAGCCTCCTCCCCGGGTACGAGCAGTACTTC
CASSLLPGYEQYF